This passage covers 21 T cell receptor beta chains from one sample sequenced in a study of blood T cells in healthy people across ages. PCR was performed a second time for roughly 7 to 12 cycles using a sample-barcoded 5' primer and a J-beta primer mix. Via MiXCR, TCRdb re-called the 5' RACE reads, giving one row per CDR3 protein. The sample carries 800,000 to 900,000 distinct CDR3 sequences, approximately 65% recorded once. Specimen: blood. The receptors come from a man aged 25-40 years in good health.

In regard to this clonotype: An end of the junction does not agree with germline; a read error may underlie this. The chain uses TRBV7-2 and TRBJ1-4; no clear D. The CDR3 is 16 residues long. The germline V gene has CDR1 SGHTA and CDR2 FQGNSA. This CDR3 is CASSSTEWRTNEELFF. The CDR3 bases are TGTGCCAGCAGCTCTACCGAATGGCGAACTAATGAAGAACTGTTTTTT.

The chain joins TRBV20-1 to TRBJ2-5; 16 bases are shared with TRBD2. Germline CDR1 and CDR2: DFQATT and SNEGSKA (reference sequence). Trimming removed 6 bases from V and 2 bases from J; junction bases left unmatched: 3. The CDR3 loop spans 15 amino acids. The CDR3 reads CSAPGLAGGQETQYF. The CDR3 nucleotides are TGCAGTGCACCGGGACTAGCGGGGGGGCAAGAGACCCAGTACTTC.

The gene calls are TRBV7-2 and TRBJ1-2, with 9 bases identical to TRBD1. The germline CDR1 and CDR2 sequences are SGHTA and FQGNSA. The CDR3 has 13 amino acids. Trimming at V came to 5 bases and at J to 8 bases, leaving 6 bases not matched to a gene. CDR3 nucleotide sequence: TGTGCCAGCAGCCGGGACAGGGACGAGGGCTACACCTTC. This gives the protein CASSRDRDEGYTF.

The sample holds a few counts of this clonotype. The V and J genes are TRBV9 and TRBJ2-7, with D uncertain. Germline-derived CDR1 and CDR2 are SGDLS and YYNGEE. The CDR3 totals 14 residues. With 3 bases removed from V and 5 bases from J, the gap between germline ends came to 15 bases. The CDR3 DNA is TGTGCCAGCAGCGCCACCGAAAGGTGGGACGAGCAGTACTTC. Protein product: CASSATERWDEQYF.

CDR3 nucleotides: TGCAGCGTTGACAGGAGGCCGTTAGTCACAGATACGCAGTATTTT. Translating gives CSVDRRPLVTDTQYF. V and J are TRBV29-1 and TRBJ2-3; the D gene is possibly TRBD2 (5 bases). The CDR3 is 15 residues long. CDR1 is SQVTM, CDR2 ANQGSEA, per germline. The ends were cut back, 3 bases at V and 2 bases at J, with 15 bases in the middle.

This clonotype was observed a single time. The chain links TRBV12-5 to TRBJ2-5, with D hard to call. The CDR3 is made up of 13 amino acids. V was shortened by 2 bases and J by 4 bases, with 8 bases between the two germline ends. From germline, CDR1 is LGHNT and CDR2 FRNRAP. The CDR3 sequence is CASGLCESETQYF. The CDR3 nucleotides read TGTGCTAGTGGTTTGTGCGAATCAGAGACCCAGTACTTC.

CDR3 region: CSVDRSSQGAGLDYGYTF. CDR3 DNA: TGCAGCGTTGATAGGTCTTCACAGGGGGCTGGTCTCGACTATGGCTACACCTTC. This chain joins TRBV29-1 and TRBJ1-2; TRBD1 matches at 9 bases. CDR1 and CDR2 (germline): SQVTM, ANQGSEA. Trimming removed 3 bases from V and 3 bases from J; junction bases left unmatched: 17. CDR3 length: 18 amino acids.

This clonotype turned up a few times. The gene calls are TRBV4-3 and TRBJ1-2, with D tentatively TRBD1 (5 bases). CDR1 LGHNA and CDR2 YSLEER come from the germline V gene. Trimming took 1 base from V and 8 from J, leaving 17 bases between them. This CDR3 is built from 15 residues. The CDR3 sequence is CASSQGTDSSRGYTF. The CDR3 nucleotides are TGCGCCAGCAGCCAAGGCACCGACAGCTCCCGCGGCTACACCTTC.

This CDR3 is CASSQAHNEKLFF. CDR3 DNA sequence: TGTGCCAGCAGCCAGGCTCATAATGAAAAACTGTTTTTT. The chain combines TRBV12-3 or TRBV12-4 with TRBJ1-4; D is uncertain. V was pared by 6 bases and J by 4 bases, with 9 bases between. The CDR3 has 13 residues.

The rearrangement uses TRBV15 and TRBJ2-1; no clear D. The CDR3 totals 15 residues. V was pared by 0 bases and J by 5 bases, with 11 bases between. CDR1 and CDR2 from the germline V gene are LNHNV and YYDKDF (reference sequence). DNA for the CDR3: TGTGCCACCAGCAGAGAAGGGTTGGGTAACAATGAGCAGTTCTTC. This translates into CATSREGLGNNEQFF.

The V and J genes are TRBV25-1 and TRBJ2-7, with D perhaps TRBD1 (6 bases). The CDR3 sequence is 15 residues long. Germline V gene lookup returns CDR1 MGHDK and CDR2 SYGVNS. The ends were cut back, 6 bases at V and 6 bases at J, with 21 bases in the middle. The chain's CDR3 is CASRGDTLVGAEQYF. The CDR3, as DNA: TGTGCCAGCAGGGGGGACACATTAGTGGGTGCCGAGCAGTACTTC.

This chain's CDR3 is CASSPWRQPHYGYTF. CDR3 bases: TGTGCCAGCAGTCCCTGGAGACAACCCCACTATGGCTACACCTTC. V usage is TRBV6-6 and J usage is TRBJ1-2; no definite D call. Trimming took off 5 bases at V and 3 bases at J, with 16 bases between the two ends. Germline lookup yields CDR1 MNHNY and CDR2 SVGAGI (reference sequence). The CDR3 is made up of 15 amino acids.

The table lists this clonotype with a count of one. V gene TRBV6-2 or TRBV6-3 combines with J gene TRBJ2-5; D possibly uses TRBD1 or TRBD2 (5 bases each). V lost 6 bases and J 4 bases, leaving 24 bases between the germline ends. Per the germline V gene, CDR1 is MNHEY and CDR2 is SVGEGT. The CDR3 is 17 amino acids. The CDR3 reads CASSRDLRRLRGETQYF. CDR3 nucleotides: TGTGCCAGCAGCCGGGATCTCCGGCGTCTGAGGGGAGAGACCCAGTACTTC.

The CDR3: CASSLGGTGGSYNEQFF. CDR3 sequence (DNA): TGTGCCAGCAGTTTGGGAGGGACAGGGGGATCCTACAATGAGCAGTTCTTC. The rearrangement joins TRBV27 to TRBJ2-1; 11 bases line up with TRBD1. Germline V gene sequence: CDR1 MNHEY, CDR2 SMNVEV (reference sequence). The V segment lost 3 bases and the J segment 1 base; nucleotides outside the gene matches: 5. The length of the CDR3 is 17 residues.

In this sample, this clonotype turned up a few times. This sequence joins TRBV6-5 and TRBJ2-7; TRBD1 agrees at 7 bases. Germline lookup yields CDR1 MNHEY and CDR2 SVGAGI. V lost 5 bases to trimming and J lost 5 bases; unmatched junction nucleotides: 9. The CDR3 totals 14 residues. The CDR3 DNA is TGTGCCAGCAGTAACCCCCTGACAGGGAACGAGCAGTACTTC. This translates into CASSNPLTGNEQYF.

J is TRBJ2-6 and V is TRBV29-1; D possibly corresponds to TRBD1 (6 bases). Trimming removed 6 bases from V and 1 base from J, with 10 bases in between. CDR3 size: 14 residues. CDR1 and CDR2 (germline): SQVTM, ANQGSEA. The CDR3 spells CSVYRGSGANVLTF. In DNA, the CDR3 is TGCAGCGTATATAGGGGGTCTGGGGCCAACGTCCTGACTTTC.

This clonotype was recorded many times. The CDR3 nucleotides are TGTGCCAGCAGTTTTCAGGGTCGAGGGGGACTTGAGCAGTTCTTC. Translation: CASSFQGRGGLEQFF. The rearrangement joins TRBV28 to TRBJ2-1; perhaps D is TRBD1 or TRBD2 (6 bases each). The CDR3 sequence is 15 residues long. Trimming shortened V by 3 bases and J by 9 bases, and 18 bases separated the two germline ends. Germline-derived CDR1 and CDR2 are MDHEN and SYDVKM.

This sequence joins TRBV29-1 and TRBJ2-1, with 9 bases identical to TRBD2. The length of the CDR3 is 16 residues. Trimming cost V 3 bases and J 0 bases; bases outside gene matches: 6. Germline lookup yields CDR1 SQVTM and CDR2 ANQGSEA. CDR3 residues: CSVDGLAGSSYNEQFF. DNA of the CDR3: TGCAGCGTTGATGGTCTAGCGGGGAGCTCCTACAATGAGCAGTTCTTC.

This chain uses TRBV4-1 with TRBJ2-7, with 10 positions matching TRBD2. V trimming: 1 base; J trimming: 3 bases; junction bases outside the gene matches: 6. CDR1 and CDR2 (germline): MGHRA, YSYEKL. CDR3 length equals 16 residues. The CDR3 DNA reads TGCGCCAGCAGCCAAGCTTCACTAGCGGGGCTCTACGAGCAGTACTTC. It is translated as CASSQASLAGLYEQYF.

The V call is TRBV15, the J call TRBJ2-1, with 10 bases matching TRBD1. This CDR3 comprises 15 residues. CDR1 is LNHNV, CDR2 YYDKDF, per germline (reference sequence). With 3 bases clipped from V and 8 bases from J, the junction kept 7 bases outside the gene matches. CDR3: CATSSGTGVNDEQFF. For the CDR3, the DNA is TGTGCCACCAGCAGTGGGACAGGGGTGAACGATGAGCAGTTCTTC. The variable domain in full, completed from reference TRBV15 and TRBJ2-1, reads DAMVIQNPRYQVTQFGKPVTLSCSQTLNHNVMYWYQQKSSQAPKLLFHYYDKDFNNEADTPDNFQSRRPNTSFCFLDIRSPGLGDTAMYLCATSSGTGVNDEQFFGPGTRLTVL.

This chain links TRBV25-1 with TRBJ2-4; a possible D gene is TRBD2 (7 bases). The J call may be mistaken, given a closer DNA end match to TRBJ2-5. The germline V gene has CDR1 MGHDK and CDR2 SYGVNS. The CDR3 has 15 residues. CDR3 DNA: TGTGCCAGCAGTCCGTCGGGGGGACATACAGAGACCCAGTACTTC. This codes for CASSPSGGHTETQYF.